This T cell receptor (beta chain) was identified during a study of CD8 T cells in ankylosing spondylitis. Study-level points and caveats: What appeared characteristic of ankylosing spondylitis blood was a TCR beta motif of eight or nine highly homologous variants. Within matched ankylosing spondylitis synovial fluid, disease-linked clones were reportedly significantly enriched.

Turning to this clonotype: Antigen unknown.

With molecular barcodes, quantitative 5'-RACE was used to make the TCR beta libraries. One entry per CDR3 protein, called by TCRdb with MiXCR from the 5' RACE reads. The sample has approximately 25,000 distinct CDR3 sequences; around a sixth are singletons. The V gene's germline CDR1 is MNHEY and CDR2 SVGEGT. This CDR3 has 15 residues. Trimming removed 5 bases at V and 5 bases at J, with 18 bases between. V gene TRBV6-2 or TRBV6-3 combines with J gene TRBJ1-1; D not resolved. This clonotype was obtained from a male donor with ankylosing spondylitis or in good health (not recorded which). The sample taken for sequencing was blood. The CDR3, as DNA: TGTGCCAGCAGTGTCCGGGCGTACGGTGCGACTGAAGCTTTCTTT. Translating gives CASSVRAYGATEAFF.